This T cell receptor beta chain was sequenced in a study of shared clonotypes between healthy human individuals. Study results and limitations: Generation of non-shared clonotypes was less probable than generation of clonotypes shared by all four donors. Among the subsets, naive ones generally showed larger estimated richness than memory ones.

Sequencing used immunoSEQ multiplex PCR; TCRdb keeps in-frame clones, though not all of them. The data show around 1,000,000 clones, 60% to 80% seen once. This CDR3 has 16 residues. CDR1 is LGHNA, CDR2 YNFKEQ, per germline. As to this clone: What it recognizes is unknown. The junction does not match germline at one end; this may be a read error.

The chain links TRBV4-2 to TRBJ2-7; maybe TRBD2 (6 bases). This clonotype originated in a young man in good health. Some clones in this sample may be carry-over from other donors' samples. Sequenced sample: memory CD4+ T cells from PBMCs. Subset specified: CD45RA-negative fraction. The CDR3 coding sequence is TGTGCCAGCAGCCAAGGCTGGGCGGGACGGTCCTCCGAGCAGTACTTC. Residues: CASSQGWAGRSSEQYF.